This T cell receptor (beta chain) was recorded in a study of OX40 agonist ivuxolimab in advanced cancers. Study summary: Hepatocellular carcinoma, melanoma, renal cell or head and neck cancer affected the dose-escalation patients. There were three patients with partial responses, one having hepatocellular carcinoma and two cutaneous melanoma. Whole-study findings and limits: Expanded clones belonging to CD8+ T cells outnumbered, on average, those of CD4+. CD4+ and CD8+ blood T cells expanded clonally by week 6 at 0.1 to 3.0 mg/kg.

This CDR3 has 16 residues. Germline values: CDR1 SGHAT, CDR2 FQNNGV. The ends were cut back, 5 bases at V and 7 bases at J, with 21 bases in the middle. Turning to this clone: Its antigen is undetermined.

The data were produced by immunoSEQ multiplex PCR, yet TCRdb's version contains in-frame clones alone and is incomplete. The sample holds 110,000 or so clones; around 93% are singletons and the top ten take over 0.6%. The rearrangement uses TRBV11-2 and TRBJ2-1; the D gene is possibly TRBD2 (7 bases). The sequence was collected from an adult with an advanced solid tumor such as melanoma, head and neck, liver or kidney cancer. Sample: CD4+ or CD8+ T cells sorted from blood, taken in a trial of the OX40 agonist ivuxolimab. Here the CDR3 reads CASSTRLAGASNEQFF. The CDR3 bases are TGTGCCAGCAGCACCAGACTAGCAGGGGCTTCGAATGAGCAGTTCTTC.